A selection of T cell receptor beta chains follows, all from one sample in a study of T cells expressing NK-cell markers. TCRdb reprocessed the 5' RACE reads; each CDR3 protein has one entry and no DNA is given. The ten most abundant clones cover 4% to 5% of a sample with hundreds of thousands of distinct CDR3 sequences. Specimen: blood T cells: a sorted CD56 or NKG2C T cell subset, CD4+ or CD8+ T cells, or bulk PBMC T cells (not recorded which). The receptors originated from a woman aged 18-69 years in good health. Each CDR3 is given with its conserved first and last residue. Each record gives: V gene, J gene, CDR3 protein.

TRBV6-2/TRBV6-3	TRBJ1-6	CASSRRDTYNSPLHF
TRBV14	TRBJ2-1	CASSPLGTVYNEQFF
TRBV6-1	TRBJ2-1	CASSPRAPVYNEQFF
TRBV6-1	TRBJ2-1	CASTLAVEQFF
TRBV12-3/TRBV12-4	TRBJ2-2	CASSLRLGLAGELFF
TRBV15	TRBJ2-7	CATSRDRMRGGTYEQYF
TRBV6-2/TRBV6-3	TRBJ2-3	CASSYVRVGTDTQYF
TRBV5-4	TRBJ2-7	CASSLGLAGAAYEQYF
TRBV11-2	TRBJ1-1	CASSLRLGNTEAFF
TRBV5-4	TRBJ2-1	CASSLELAADYNEQFF
TRBV19	TRBJ2-7	CASSGGTVRSYEQYF
TRBV7-2	TRBJ2-2	CARVWAGELFF
TRBV20-1	TRBJ2-3	CSARSQDTQYF
TRBV20-1	TRBJ2-3	CSAQGARGRHTDTQYF
TRBV20-1	TRBJ2-1	CSARLAGGIRTSEQFF
TRBV19	TRBJ2-2	CASSTTGRSGELFF
TRBV20-1	TRBJ2-1	CSAWRTGSNEQFF
TRBV11-1	TRBJ2-3	CASSGRAVTDTQYF
TRBV5-1	TRBJ2-1	CASSRGASYNEQFF
TRBV6-1	TRBJ2-7	CASRDKVPPYEQYF